Shown below are 14 T cell receptor beta chains from a single sample sequenced in a study of blood T cell repertoires in COVID-19. Some clones are missing from TCRdb's copy, which holds only in-frame ones; the method was immunoSEQ multiplex PCR. The sample yields almost 250,000 clones, roughly 90% seen once. Material for sequencing was PBMCs or T cells enriched from blood (not recorded which). These receptors all come from a woman aged 25 to 45 who had recovered from COVID-19.

This clone was seen more than once but under ten times. The chain carries TRBV28 and TRBJ2-7, with 10 bases identical to TRBD1. V shed 4 bases, J shed 3 bases, and the junction held 3 bases outside the gene matches. Germline-derived CDR1 and CDR2 are MDHEN and SYDVKM. This CDR3 contains 14 residues. CDR3 DNA sequence: TGTGCCAGCAGTTCGGGACAGGGGATCTACGAGCAGTACTTC. It is translated as CASSSGQGIYEQYF.

This clone was recorded only once. The chain uses TRBV5-5 and TRBJ1-4; D remains ambiguous. Germline assignment: CDR1 SGHKS and CDR2 YYEKEE (reference sequence). V lost 2 bases and J lost 4, with 12 bases in between. The CDR3 spans 15 residues. For the CDR3, the DNA is TGTGCCAGCAGCTTTCAGTTGTTCCGTAATGAAAAACTGTTTTTT. Its translation: CASSFQLFRNEKLFF.

This clone was counted a single time. CDR3 DNA sequence: TGCAGCGAGGACAGGGCGAACACTGAAGCTTTCTTT. Translated: CSEDRANTEAFF. The chain uses TRBV29-1 and TRBJ1-1; the match to TRBD1 covers 8 bases. The CDR3 runs 12 residues. Losses at the gene ends were 7 bases for V and 1 base for J; bases not matched to a gene: 2. Germline V gene data show CDR1 as SQVTM and CDR2 as ANQGSEA.

This clone was seen a handful of times. Other nucleotide sequences from this sample produce the same CDR3. The chain uses TRBV7-9 and TRBJ2-7; D remains unclear. Germline V CDR1 and CDR2: SEHNR, FQNEAQ (reference sequence). Trimming took off 2 bases at V and 6 bases at J, with 8 bases between the two ends. This CDR3 spans 12 amino acids. The CDR3 region is CASSLYGGEQYF. In nucleotides, the CDR3 is TGTGCCAGCAGCTTATATGGCGGCGAGCAGTACTTC.

The chain joins TRBV14 to TRBJ2-7; 15 nucleotides agree with TRBD2. Trimming removed 4 bases from V and 3 bases from J; junction bases left unmatched: 1. The CDR3 contains 15 residues. Germline V lookup: CDR1 SGHDN, CDR2 FVKESK. The CDR3 DNA reads as TGTGCCAGCAGCCCGGGACTAGCGGGAGGCTACGAGCAGTACTTC. Amino acid sequence: CASSPGLAGGYEQYF.

This sequence joins TRBV27 and TRBJ2-2; 8 bases align to TRBD1. Losses at the gene ends were 6 bases for V and 7 bases for J; bases not matched to a gene: 7. Germline assignment: CDR1 MNHEY and CDR2 SMNVEV (reference sequence). The CDR3 is made up of 14 amino acids. CDR3 amino acids: CASRTTGEGGELFF. As DNA, the CDR3 is TGTGCCAGCAGGACGACAGGGGAAGGCGGGGAGCTGTTTTTT.

The rearrangement uses TRBV2 and TRBJ1-4, with D unresolved. The CDR3 spans 12 residues. The germline V gene has CDR1 SNHLY and CDR2 FYNNEI. V was trimmed by 6 bases and J by 8 bases, leaving 10 bases between them. CDR3 DNA sequence: TGTGCCAGCAGCACCGACTGGGAAAAACTGTTTTTT. Translating gives CASSTDWEKLFF.

This rearrangement joins TRBV28 to TRBJ2-2; 8 positions match TRBD1. From germline, CDR1 is MDHEN and CDR2 SYDVKM. The CDR3 runs to 17 residues. Trimming at V came to 7 bases and at J to 5 bases, leaving 15 bases not matched to a gene. The CDR3 DNA sequence: TGTGCCAGCACTTCGGACAGGGTGCTAGCGAGGACCGGGGAGCTGTTTTTT. It yields the protein CASTSDRVLARTGELFF.

J is TRBJ2-1 and V is TRBV7-2; D gene ambiguous. V lost 2 bases to trimming and J lost 8 bases, with 4 bases between them. Germline loops: CDR1 SGHTA, CDR2 FQGNSA. The CDR3 is 11 residues long. CDR3 in amino acids: CASSLIDEQFF. The CDR3 DNA is TGTGCCAGCAGCTTAATCGATGAGCAGTTCTTC.

The chain joins TRBV19 to TRBJ1-2; no clear D gene. V was clipped by 3 bases and J by 4 bases, with 6 bases between them. Germline CDR1 is LNHDA and CDR2 is SQIVND (reference sequence). The CDR3 is 12 residues long. CDR3: CASSIEGYGYTF. CDR3 DNA: TGTGCCAGTAGTATCGAGGGCTATGGCTACACCTTC.

This clone appeared a single time. The chain employs TRBV2 and TRBJ1-1, with 9 bases that match TRBD1. The V and J ends lost 6 bases and 0 bases, in that order; junction bases with no gene match: 8. CDR1 SNHLY and CDR2 FYNNEI come from the germline V gene. The CDR3 runs 16 residues. CDR3 protein: CASSKDRGSMNTEAFF. CDR3 DNA: TGTGCCAGCAGCAAGGACAGGGGTTCGATGAACACTGAAGCTTTCTTT.

The V and J genes are TRBV19 and TRBJ1-1, with D possibly matching TRBD1 (6 bases). The V gene lost 6 bases and the J gene lost 0 bases, with 11 bases spanning the gap. Germline CDR1 is LNHDA and CDR2 is SQIVND (reference sequence). The CDR3 is 14 amino acids. CDR3 region: CASRTGGMNTEAFF. The CDR3 DNA is TGTGCCAGTAGGACAGGAGGAATGAACACTGAAGCTTTCTTT.

The chain has TRBV5-6 and TRBJ1-5, with 7 bases aligning to TRBD1. The V gene end was trimmed by 1 base and the J gene end by 5 bases; junction bases not matched to a gene: 3. CDR1 SGHDT and CDR2 YYEEEE come from the germline V gene. The CDR3 has 14 residues. CDR3 bases: TGTGCCAGCAGCTTGATCCAGGGGGATCAGCCCCAGCATTTT. The encoded protein is CASSLIQGDQPQHF. Combining the CDR3 with reference TRBV5-6 and TRBJ1-5 gives the whole variable domain DAGVTQSPTHLIKTRGQQVTLRCSPKSGHDTVSWYQQALGQGPQFIFQYYEEEERQRGNFPDRFSGHQFPNYSSELNVNALLLGDSALYLCASSLIQGDQPQHFGDGTRLSIL.

The chain couples TRBV7-2 to TRBJ1-5, with TRBD1 as a possible D gene (6 bases). The germline CDR1 and CDR2 sequences are SGHTA and FQGNSA. V shed 3 bases and J shed 0 bases, with 9 bases lying between them. CDR3 length equals 15 residues. The CDR3 spells CASSFTGYSNQPQHF. Here the CDR3 DNA reads TGTGCCAGCAGCTTTACAGGGTATAGCAATCAGCCCCAGCATTTT.